The next 26 T cell receptor beta chains were all read from a single sample in a study of control samples from healthy donors and cancer patients. Repertoires were generated with immunoSEQ multiplex PCR, while TCRdb's copy carries only in-frame clones and drops some. The table includes 150,000 to 200,000 clones, roughly 90% detected once. The sample was blood. These receptors were obtained from a woman aged 50 to 60 in good health.

The V and J genes are TRBV7-2 and TRBJ1-2; TRBD1 agrees at 7 bases. Germline trimming cut 2 bases from V and 1 base from J; bases unmatched to any gene: 4. The CDR3 is made up of 15 amino acids. In germline, CDR1 is SGHTA, CDR2 FQGNSA. CDR3 DNA sequence: TGTGCCAGCAGCTTACGGACAGGAGATAACTATGGCTACACCTTC. Translating gives CASSLRTGDNYGYTF.

The V gene is TRBV3-1 (or the pseudogene TRBV3-2), the J gene TRBJ2-1; D is unclear. Looked up from germline, CDR1 is LGHDT and CDR2 is YNNKEL (reference sequence). Between the trimmed V and J ends, which lost 4 bases and 14 bases, there was a span of 15 bases. The CDR3 runs to 12 residues. The CDR3: CASSRWAASEFF. In DNA form, the CDR3 reads TGTGCCAGCAGCCGATGGGCGGCCTCCGAGTTCTTC.

This clone was seen only once. The V and J genes are TRBV19 and TRBJ1-1; TRBD1 matches 12 bases. Germline V gives CDR1 LNHDA, CDR2 SQIVND (reference sequence). There are 16 residues in the CDR3. V lost 4 bases, J lost 1 base, and 4 bases stayed unmatched. Here the CDR3 reads CASSSGTGGANTEAFF. CDR3 DNA sequence: TGTGCCAGTAGTAGCGGGACAGGGGGCGCGAACACTGAAGCTTTCTTT.

The V gene is TRBV9, the J gene TRBJ2-5; TRBD2 is a possible D gene (5 bases). V gave up 4 bases and J gave up 6 bases, with 10 bases separating them. The CDR3 sequence is 12 residues long. Germline V lookup: CDR1 SGDLS, CDR2 YYNGEE. The CDR3 bases are TGTGCCAGCAGCCCATCGGGAAAGACCCAGTACTTC. Its translation is CASSPSGKTQYF.

This clone was seen once. V is TRBV7-3 and J is TRBJ2-2; D might be TRBD1 (5 bases). The CDR3 runs to 16 residues. In germline, CDR1 is SGHTA, CDR2 FQGTGA. V was shortened by 5 bases and J by 8 bases, with 21 bases between the two germline ends. The CDR3 nucleotides read TGTGCCAGCAGCCAAGAAGACAGTCGGCTTGCTGGGGAGCTGTTTTTT. The encoded protein is CASSQEDSRLAGELFF. The variable domain in full, completed from reference TRBV7-3 and TRBJ2-2, reads GAGVSQTPSNKVTEKGKYVELRCDPISGHTALYWYRQSLGQGPEFLIYFQGTGAADDSGLPNDRFFAVRPEGSVSTLKIQRTERGDSAVYLCASSQEDSRLAGELFFGEGSRLTVL.

This sequence joins TRBV3-1 (or the pseudogene TRBV3-2) and TRBJ1-1, with 10 nucleotides matching TRBD1. The V segment lost 4 bases and the J segment 1 base; nucleotides outside the gene matches: 9. The germline CDR1 and CDR2 sequences are LGHDT and YNNKEL (reference sequence). This CDR3 comprises 17 residues. The CDR3 region has the DNA TGTGCCAGCAGCCCAACGCCCCGGACAGGGGGGAACACTGAAGCTTTCTTT. Translation: CASSPTPRTGGNTEAFF.

The CDR3 reads CASSQGGEDTQYF. Written as DNA, the CDR3 is TGTGCCAGCAGCCAAGGTGGGGAAGATACGCAGTATTTT. The chain couples TRBV3-1 (or the pseudogene TRBV3-2) to TRBJ2-3, with D unclear. The CDR3 is 13 amino acids. Trimming took off 1 base at V and 5 bases at J, with 7 bases between the two ends. Germline V gene lookup returns CDR1 LGHDT and CDR2 YNNKEL (reference sequence).

The rearrangement joins TRBV6-5 to TRBJ1-2, with D unclear. Germline CDR1 MNHEY, CDR2 SVGAGI. The CDR3 contains 11 residues. Trimming stripped 0 bases from V and 11 bases from J, with 7 bases between. CDR3 coding DNA: TGTGCCAGCAGTTACTCGAACCAGTACACCTTC. Its translation: CASSYSNQYTF.

The gene calls are TRBV7-9 and TRBJ2-2; D unresolved. The CDR3 contains 13 residues. Between the trimmed V and J ends, which lost 5 bases and 5 bases, there was a span of 9 bases. Germline V lookup: CDR1 SEHNR, CDR2 FQNEAQ (reference sequence). CDR3 DNA sequence: TGTGCCAGCAGCGTACTTACAACCGGGGAGCTGTTTTTT. Translating gives CASSVLTTGELFF.

The rearrangement joins TRBV4-1 to TRBJ2-1; TRBD2 matches 7 bases. In germline, CDR1 is MGHRA, CDR2 YSYEKL. V was clipped by 2 bases and J by 1 base; unmatched bases: 8. This CDR3 comprises 17 residues. CDR3 residues: CASSQLRAGVSYNEQFF. CDR3 in DNA: TGCGCCAGCAGCCAACTAAGGGCGGGAGTGTCCTACAATGAGCAGTTCTTC.

The CDR3 bases are TGTGCCAGCAGCTCCCTGTCAGGCAGGGCCCCCCAGTACTTC. Residues: CASSSLSGRAPQYF. This rearrangement joins TRBV11-2 to TRBJ2-7; tentatively, D is TRBD1 (5 bases). Germline V gene sequence: CDR1 SGHAT, CDR2 FQNNGV. V gave up 4 bases and J gave up 10 bases, with 20 bases separating them. CDR3 size: 14 residues.

The chain joins TRBV9 to TRBJ1-6, with TRBD1 matching 11 bases. The CDR3 length is 16 residues. The V gene's germline CDR1 is SGDLS and CDR2 YYNGEE. Trimming cost V 4 bases and J 7 bases; bases outside gene matches: 7. The CDR3 loop reads CASSPRTGGGNSPLHF. CDR3 sequence (DNA): TGTGCCAGCAGCCCAAGGACAGGGGGCGGGAATTCACCCCTCCACTTT.

The V and J genes are TRBV11-2 and TRBJ2-7, with 8 bases aligning to TRBD2. V lost 4 bases to trimming and J lost 6 bases; unmatched junction nucleotides: 11. The CDR3 spans 15 residues. CDR1 is SGHAT and CDR2 is FQNNGV in the germline V gene. In DNA, the CDR3 is TGTGCCAGCAGCTCAGCCGGGAGGGGACGTTTCGAGCAGTACTTC. It yields the protein CASSSAGRGRFEQYF.

V usage is TRBV19 and J usage is TRBJ2-5; D remains unclear. CDR1 and CDR2 (germline): LNHDA, SQIVND (reference sequence). The length of the CDR3 is 14 residues. V lost 3 bases to trimming and J lost 2 bases, with 10 bases between them. This CDR3 is CASSIQGGQETQYF. CDR3 sequence (DNA): TGTGCCAGTAGTATCCAAGGCGGACAAGAGACCCAGTACTTC.

The rearrangement uses TRBV4-1 and TRBJ2-2; no reliable D call. The V gene's germline CDR1 is MGHRA and CDR2 YSYEKL. The CDR3 totals 14 residues. The germline V and J ends were trimmed by 0 bases and 6 bases, with 8 bases remaining between them. The CDR3 coding sequence is TGCGCCAGCAGCCAAGATATTATCCCCGGGGAGCTGTTTTTT. Translation: CASSQDIIPGELFF.

The rearrangement uses TRBV10-3 and TRBJ2-7; D possibly corresponds to TRBD2 (5 bases). V gave up 6 bases and J gave up 3 bases, with 15 bases separating them. Germline assignment: CDR1 ENHRY and CDR2 SYGVKD. This CDR3 region has 14 residues. CDR3: CAISPSTGNYEQYF. The CDR3 DNA follows: TGTGCCATCAGCCCCTCTACGGGAAACTACGAGCAGTACTTC.

The chain links TRBV11-1 to TRBJ2-5, with 11 bases identical to TRBD2. The V and J ends lost 5 bases and 4 bases, in that order; junction bases with no gene match: 3. CDR3 length equals 14 residues. Germline V lookup: CDR1 SGHAT, CDR2 FQDESV (reference sequence). The DNA of the CDR3 is TGTGCCAGCAGCCCCGGGACTAGCGGAGAGACCCAGTACTTC. Translation gives CASSPGTSGETQYF. Full variable domain (rest looked up from reference TRBV11-1 and TRBJ2-5): EAEVAQSPRYKITEKSQAVAFWCDPISGHATLYWYRQILGQGPELLVQFQDESVVDDSQLPKDRFSAERLKGVDSTLKIQPAELGDSAMYLCASSPGTSGETQYFGPGTRLLVL.

This clone was counted between two and nine times. The chain has TRBV29-1 and TRBJ2-7; TRBD2 aligns across 9 bases. Germline V gene data show CDR1 as SQVTM and CDR2 as ANQGSEA. Trimming at V came to 4 bases and at J to 0 bases, leaving 4 bases not matched to a gene. This CDR3 comprises 14 residues. The CDR3 nucleotides read TGCAGCGTTGGAGGTAGCGGGAGCTCCTACGAGCAGTACTTC. This translates into CSVGGSGSSYEQYF.

The gene calls are TRBV6-5 and TRBJ2-7; weak D call: TRBD2 (6 bases). CDR1 is MNHEY, CDR2 SVGAGI, per germline. V was pared by 6 bases and J by 6 bases, with 15 bases between. The CDR3 loop spans 13 amino acids. The CDR3 DNA follows: TGTGCCAGCAGGATGACTAGTTTCGTCGAGCAGTACTTC. It specifies CASRMTSFVEQYF.

This chain uses TRBV28 with TRBJ1-2; D is possibly TRBD1 (5 bases). In germline, CDR1 is MDHEN, CDR2 SYDVKM. The V gene lost 7 bases and the J gene lost 8 bases, with 11 bases spanning the gap. The CDR3 runs to 11 residues. The CDR3 spells CASTPGGGYTF. The CDR3 DNA is TGTGCCAGCACCCCTGGGGGAGGCTACACCTTC.

The V gene is TRBV9, the J gene TRBJ2-7; possible D gene TRBD2, 7 bases. From germline, CDR1 is SGDLS and CDR2 YYNGEE. CDR3 size: 15 residues. V lost 2 bases and J lost 7, with 19 bases in between. CDR3 amino acids: CASSVSGGRLMEQYF. The CDR3 nucleotides are TGTGCCAGCAGCGTTTCCGGGGGGCGCTTAATGGAGCAGTACTTC.

J is TRBJ2-7 and V is TRBV19; perhaps TRBD2 as D (5 bases). The CDR3 covers 14 residues. Germline CDR1 reads LNHDA; CDR2 reads SQIVND (reference sequence). Trimming cost V 4 bases and J 4 bases, with 14 bases left between them. CDR3 residues: CASSNPGLVYEQYF. In nucleotides, the CDR3 is TGTGCCAGTAGTAACCCGGGGTTGGTGTACGAGCAGTACTTC. The complete variable domain, with remaining parts taken from reference TRBV19 and TRBJ2-7, reads DGGITQSPKYLFRKEGQNVTLSCEQNLNHDAMYWYRQDPGQGLRLIYYSQIVNDFQKGDIAEGYSVSREKKESFPLTVTSAQKNPTAFYLCASSNPGLVYEQYFGPGTRLTVT.

The gene calls are TRBV6-5 and TRBJ2-2; 10 bases are shared with TRBD2. Germline CDR1 reads MNHEY; CDR2 reads SVGAGI. J lost 5 bases, V lost 7 bases, and 7 bases had no gene match. The CDR3 is 15 residues long. CDR3 sequence reads: CASTLAGVETGELFF. CDR3 in DNA: TGTGCCAGCACCCTAGCGGGAGTAGAGACCGGGGAGCTGTTTTTT.

The rearrangement links TRBV3-1 (or the pseudogene TRBV3-2) to TRBJ1-6, with D tentatively TRBD1 (5 bases). This CDR3 contains 15 residues. Between the trimmed V and J ends, which lost 1 base and 7 bases, there was a span of 11 bases. From germline, CDR1 is LGHDT and CDR2 YNNKEL (reference sequence). CDR3 sequence: CASSQVWRGNSPLHF. The CDR3 DNA reads as TGTGCCAGCAGCCAAGTCTGGAGGGGCAATTCACCCCTCCACTTT.

The chain combines TRBV9 with TRBJ2-3; D gene ambiguous. CDR3 size: 15 residues. V was shortened by 0 bases and J by 0 bases, with 8 bases between the two germline ends. The germline CDR1 and CDR2 sequences are SGDLS and YYNGEE. CDR3 in DNA: TGTGCCAGCAGCGTAGCTATCGCTAGCACAGATACGCAGTATTTT. Its protein product is CASSVAIASTDTQYF. Full variable domain (remainder filled in from reference TRBV9 and TRBJ2-3): DSGVTQTPKHLITATGQRVTLRCSPRSGDLSVYWYQQSLDQGLQFLIQYYNGEERAKGNILERFSAQQFPDLHSELNLSSLELGDSALYFCASSVAIASTDTQYFGPGTRLTVL.

The chain couples TRBV6-5 to TRBJ2-7; TRBD1 matches at 7 bases. V dropped 4 bases and J dropped 3; count of bases not matched to a gene: 3. Per the germline V gene, CDR1 is MNHEY and CDR2 is SVGAGI. The CDR3 runs to 13 residues. The CDR3 bases are TGTGCCAGCAGTTCACAGGGGAGCTACGAGCAGTACTTC. It is translated as CASSSQGSYEQYF.